One sample yielded the 25 T cell receptor beta chains listed below, sequenced in a study of tumor-infiltrating lymphocytes in oesophageal squamous cell carcinoma. TCRdb re-analysed the PCR reads in MiXCR, keeping a single row per CDR3 protein. The sample consists of 20,000 or so distinct CDR3 sequences, around a third of them appearing once. The sample was esophageal tumor tissue. These receptor sequences come from a female donor with esophageal squamous cell carcinoma.

A note on this clonotype: It is likely a read error, because the conserved phenylalanine at the end of the CDR3 is missing. The V and J genes are TRBV28 and TRBJ1-2; D is perhaps TRBD1 (5 bases). Germline V lookup: CDR1 MDHEN, CDR2 SYDVKM. V lost 7 bases and J 4 bases, leaving 13 bases between the germline ends. There are 13 residues in the CDR3. In DNA form, the CDR3 reads TGTGCCAGCATGGAGGGGCCAGGCTATGGCTACACCTCA. Protein sequence: CASMEGPGYGYTS.

This clonotype has ten or more counts. This chain connects TRBV10-1 to TRBJ2-3; 10 bases fit TRBD1. Germline CDR1 reads WNHNN; CDR2 reads SYGVQD (reference sequence). The length of the CDR3 is 14 residues. The V segment lost 6 bases and the J segment 3 bases; nucleotides outside the gene matches: 3. The CDR3 DNA sequence: TGCGCCAGCAGCCGGGACAGGGGTACAGATACGCAGTATTTT. As protein: CASSRDRGTDTQYF.

This clonotype was counted ten times or more. This chain joins TRBV6-1 and TRBJ2-2, with TRBD2 as a possible D gene (5 bases). This CDR3 has 13 residues. The V end lost 6 bases, the J end lost 6 bases, and 11 bases lay between the germline ends. Germline CDR1 and CDR2: MNHNS and SASEGT. Here the CDR3 DNA reads TGTGCCAGCAGCCCAGGACTCGCCGGGGAGCTGTTTTTT. It is translated as CASSPGLAGELFF.

This chain links TRBV6-1 with TRBJ2-1, with D perhaps TRBD2 (5 bases). Per germline, CDR1 MNHNS and CDR2 SASEGT. There are 14 residues in the CDR3. Trimming took off 1 base at V and 10 bases at J, with 14 bases between the two ends. The CDR3 DNA sequence: TGTGCCAGCAGTGAAGTGGGGAGACTGCGCGAGCAGTTCTTC. Protein product: CASSEVGRLREQFF.

In its sample, this clonotype is medium-sized. The chain has TRBV12-3 or TRBV12-4 and TRBJ2-5, with D perhaps assigned TRBD1 or TRBD2 (5 bases each). CDR3 size: 12 residues. Deletions cut 5 bases from V and 7 bases from J, with 11 bases between. DNA of the CDR3: TGTGCCAGCAGTCCGGGTGGGGGGACCCAGTACTTC. Its protein product is CASSPGGGTQYF.

The gene calls are TRBV3-1 and TRBJ1-1; D call uncertain. V lost 4 bases to trimming and J lost 1 base, with 16 bases between them. There are 16 residues in the CDR3. Germline V CDR1 and CDR2: LGHDT, YNNKEL (reference sequence). As DNA, the CDR3 is TGTGCCAGCAGCCCACTCGAGGGATCGTCGAACACTGAAGCTTTCTTT. Translation gives CASSPLEGSSNTEAFF.

Of note for this clonotype: Being one base from a much bigger clone, this may be a read error. The chain uses TRBV10-3 and TRBJ2-1; D remains ambiguous. CDR3 size: 11 residues. Germline CDR1 ENHRY, CDR2 SYGVKD. V gave up 3 bases and J gave up 9 bases, with 6 bases separating them. CDR3 sequence reads: CAISEMVEQFF. The CDR3 DNA is TGTGCCATCAGTGAAATGGTTGAGCAGTTCTTC.

On this clonotype itself: The CDR3 carries no conserved terminal phenylalanine or tryptophan, so it likely arises from a read error. No DNA is shown, since the ends of the CDR3 on it are uncertain; the CDR3 is the one TCRdb lists. This chain uses TRBV7-2 with TRBJ1-1; the table names TRBD1, a call not compared with the DNA. Germline V gene data show CDR1 as SGHTA and CDR2 as FQGNSA. The CDR3 is made up of 17 amino acids, end residues included. CDR3 in amino acids: CASSLTPGTGMATPSVR.

The V and J genes are TRBV7-3 and TRBJ2-3; 10 nucleotides align to TRBD2. Germline CDR1 SGHTA, CDR2 FQGTGA. The CDR3 length is 16 residues. The V gene end was trimmed by 4 bases and the J gene end by 0 bases; junction bases not matched to a gene: 4. The CDR3 sequence is CASSSKAGGSTDTQYF. Here the CDR3 DNA reads TGTGCCAGCAGCTCAAAAGCGGGAGGGAGCACAGATACGCAGTATTTT.

Note on this clonotype: Likely a read error: the CDR3 ends without its conserved phenylalanine or tryptophan. Because the CDR3's place on the DNA is in doubt, the DNA is left out and the CDR3 is given as listed by TCRdb. This chain uses TRBV12-3 or TRBV12-4 with TRBJ1-3. Both ends counted, the CDR3 spans 9 residues. The CDR3 loop is CASSLALLA.

In regard to this clonotype: Because it lacks the conserved phenylalanine or tryptophan at the end, this CDR3 is likely a read error. The DNA is omitted, as the CDR3 cannot be located on it reliably, and the CDR3 follows TCRdb's listing. The chain joins TRBV6-1 to TRBJ2-4; no DNA check was done on the table's D call, TRBD1. The CDR3 adds up to 8 amino acids, both ends counted. Germline CDR1 is MNHNS and CDR2 is SASEGT. The CDR3 protein is CASSDWGR.

This chain uses TRBV7-6 with TRBJ2-7; no clear D gene. Matching the DNA end better, TRBJ2-1 makes the J call doubtful. This CDR3 contains 15 residues. Germline values: CDR1 SGHVS, CDR2 FNYEAQ. The CDR3 nucleotides are TGTGCCAGCAGCTTAGTTTCGGGCTTCTACAATGAGCAGTTCTTC. Amino acid sequence: CASSLVSGFYNEQFF.

This clonotype was seen repeatedly, ten times or more. The chain combines TRBV7-9 with TRBJ2-1; no definite D call. The V end was cut by 5 bases, the J end by 9 bases, with 8 bases between. Germline V CDR1 and CDR2: SEHNR, FQNEAQ (reference sequence). The CDR3 has 11 amino acids. In DNA, the CDR3 is TGTGCCAGCAGCCCCCGCGTTGAGCAGTTCTTC. This sequence encodes CASSPRVEQFF.

This clonotype was seen a single time. The limits of the CDR3 on the DNA are not certain, so only TCRdb's listed CDR3 is given. The chain combines TRBV7-5 with TRBJ1-2; the table names TRBD1, a call not compared with the DNA. TRBV7-5 is a recognized pseudogene. The CDR3 is 19 residues long, ends included. The CDR3 reads CISVPEARAGTGENYGYTF.

As to this clonotype: One junction end disagrees with the germline gene, perhaps due to a read error. The chain couples TRBV3-1 to TRBJ2-3; the D gene could be TRBD1 or TRBD2 (5 bases each). Per germline, CDR1 LGHDT and CDR2 YNNKEL (reference sequence). The CDR3 is 13 residues long. CDR3: CASSQLTGQGFYF. CDR3 bases: TGTGCCAGCAGCCAACTTACGGGGCAGGGCTTTTACTTC.

Concerning this clonotype: This clone may be a read error of a much larger clone one base away. The chain has TRBV2 and TRBJ2-5, with 8 positions matching TRBD2. V was pared by 3 bases and J by 11 bases, with 14 bases of the junction left unmatched. The germline gives CDR1 SNHLY, CDR2 FYNNEI. This CDR3 is built from 15 residues. The CDR3 spells CASSERLAGSNEQYF. The DNA for the CDR3 is TGTGCCAGCAGTGAGAGATTAGCGGGAAGTAATGAGCAGTACTTC.

The DNA for the CDR3 is TGCAGCGTTGGGGCTGTAGCGGGAGGGCCTTCCTACGAGCAGTACTTC. Protein product: CSVGAVAGGPSYEQYF. This chain links TRBV29-1 with TRBJ2-7, with 11 bases lining up with TRBD2. The germline gives CDR1 SQVTM, CDR2 ANQGSEA. The V and J ends lost 4 bases and 1 base, in that order; junction bases with no gene match: 9. The CDR3 covers 16 residues.

This rearrangement joins TRBV19 to TRBJ2-1, with 7 bases identical to TRBD2. CDR3 length: 13 amino acids. Looked up from germline, CDR1 is LNHDA and CDR2 is SQIVND (reference sequence). V lost 6 bases, J lost 7 bases, and 6 bases stayed unmatched. The CDR3 is CASSRREVNEQFF. The DNA for the CDR3 is TGTGCCAGTAGCAGACGGGAGGTTAATGAGCAGTTCTTC.

By its share, this clonotype is medium-sized. The J gene is TRBJ1-5, the V gene TRBV6-8, with TRBD1 matching over 7 bases. Germline lookup yields CDR1 MNHGY and CDR2 SAAAGT. The CDR3 has 17 amino acids. V gave up 0 bases and J gave up 7 bases; unmatched junction bases: 12. The CDR3 sequence: CASSYSTGQAGGQPQHF. CDR3 bases: TGTGCCAGCAGTTACTCGACAGGGCAGGCGGGCGGACAGCCCCAGCATTTT.

Of note for this clonotype: A much bigger clone sits one base away, suggesting this may be a read error. The chain carries TRBV2 and TRBJ2-3, with D uncertain. The CDR3 sequence is 15 residues long. V gave up 6 bases and J gave up 0 bases, with 13 bases separating them. Germline CDR1 reads SNHLY; CDR2 reads FYNNEI. The CDR3 DNA reads as TGTGCCAGCAGAATCAAGGGAACTAGCACAGATACGCAGTATTTT. Protein: CASRIKGTSTDTQYF.

There are many counts of this clonotype. This chain uses TRBV11-2 with TRBJ2-1; TRBD2 matches 14 bases. The end of the DNA is better explained by TRBJ2-7, so the J call may be wrong. CDR3 length equals 16 residues. Germline CDR1 SGHAT, CDR2 FQNNGV. CDR3: CASSIRLAGGYNEQYF. CDR3 DNA: TGTGCCAGCAGCATCAGACTAGCGGGAGGGTACAATGAGCAGTACTTC.

Notes on this clonotype: Without the conserved terminal phenylalanine or tryptophan, this CDR3 likely stems from a read error. No DNA is shown, since the ends of the CDR3 on it are uncertain; the CDR3 is the one TCRdb lists. The chain is built from TRBV7-6 and TRBJ2-5; TRBD1 was called by the table and not checked on the DNA. The CDR3 has 15 amino acids, counting both end residues. Germline V gene data show CDR1 as SGHVS and CDR2 as FNYEAQ. The CDR3 spells CASSSDSTYGYTFGS.

This clonotype showed up many times. The rearrangement uses TRBV12-3 or TRBV12-4 and TRBJ2-7; no clear D gene. The CDR3 contains 13 residues. V was clipped by 0 bases and J by 3 bases, with 6 bases between them. The CDR3 is CASSLARLYEQYF. The CDR3 DNA is TGTGCCAGCAGTTTAGCCCGGCTCTACGAGCAGTACTTC.

This clonotype was seen a handful of times. A much more abundant neighbour one base away suggests this may be a read error. CDR3 amino acids: CASSLFPAGNTGELYF. As DNA, the CDR3 is TGTGCCAGCAGTTTGTTCCCGGCGGGGAACACCGGGGAGCTGTATTTT. V and J are TRBV12-3 or TRBV12-4 and TRBJ2-3, with TRBD2 as a possible D gene (6 bases). Trimming pared 3 bases from V and 14 bases from J, leaving 27 bases between. The CDR3 totals 16 residues.

The chain couples TRBV18 to TRBJ2-7; 8 nucleotides align to TRBD2. Trimming at V came to 6 bases and at J to 5 bases, leaving 6 bases not matched to a gene. The germline gives CDR1 KGHSH, CDR2 LQKENI. The CDR3 extends over 13 amino acids. This CDR3 is CASSPGLDHEQYF. The DNA of the CDR3 is TGTGCCAGCTCGCCGGGACTAGATCACGAGCAGTACTTC.